Each of the 4 T cell receptor beta chains below was sequenced from the same sample in a study of CD8 T cells in ankylosing spondylitis. MiXCR, run by TCRdb on the 5' RACE reads, gives a single entry per CDR3 protein. The profile shows some 150,000 distinct CDR3 sequences, around two fifths of them singletons. The sequenced sample was synovial fluid, either unsorted or a sorted T cell fraction (not recorded which). All receptors come from a male donor with ankylosing spondylitis.

The chain joins TRBV12-3 or TRBV12-4 to TRBJ2-3; no definite D call. V was shortened by 5 bases and J by 3 bases, with 6 bases between the two germline ends. The CDR3 consists of 12 residues. Written as DNA, the CDR3 is TGTGCCAGCAGTCCCGGGACAGATACGCAGTATTTT. Translation: CASSPGTDTQYF.

In its sample, this clonotype was seen a few times. The CDR3, as DNA: TGTGCCAGCAGCCACGGCCTGGACGGACTGGCCAATGAGCAGTTCTTC. Translating gives CASSHGLDGLANEQFF. This sequence joins TRBV7-9 and TRBJ2-1; perhaps TRBD2 as D (5 bases). This CDR3 contains 16 residues. V was cut by 5 bases and J by 6 bases, with 20 bases left in between. Germline V CDR1 and CDR2: SEHNR, FQNEAQ (reference sequence).

This clonotype was seen more than once but under ten times. This chain links TRBV18 with TRBJ1-1; D not resolved. The CDR3 runs 17 residues. The V end was cut by 0 bases, the J end by 5 bases, with 19 bases between. Germline V gene data show CDR1 as KGHSH and CDR2 as LQKENI. CDR3 protein: CASSPPSALVGFTEAFF. CDR3 DNA sequence: TGTGCCAGCTCACCACCATCTGCTCTGGTTGGGTTTACTGAAGCTTTCTTT.

This clonotype was seen more than once but under ten times. The chain has TRBV20-1 and TRBJ1-6, with D perhaps TRBD1 (6 bases). The CDR3 contains 14 residues. The V gene's germline CDR1 is DFQATT and CDR2 SNEGSKA (reference sequence). The V and J ends lost 3 bases and 8 bases respectively, with 14 bases between them. CDR3 loop: CSASPPGVDSPLHF. The CDR3, as DNA: TGCAGTGCTAGCCCGCCAGGGGTGGATTCACCCCTCCACTTT.